The subject of this entry is one T cell receptor beta chain. Its cognate antigen is unknown. V gave up 4 bases and J gave up 5 bases; unmatched junction bases: 10. The CDR3 covers 17 residues. The V gene's germline CDR1 is MNHEY and CDR2 SVGAGI. The data stem from a study of blood T cells in healthy people across ages. General study points: CMV status of donors was unknown, possibly confounding expanded clonotype changes.

PCR was performed a second time for roughly 7 to 12 cycles using a sample-barcoded 5' primer and a J-beta primer mix. TCRdb re-called the 5' RACE reads through MiXCR, storing one row per CDR3 protein. The data show 750,000 to 850,000 distinct CDR3 sequences, approximately 25% seen once. This sample was also put to use in a study of T cells of mothers and their children. From that paper: Healthy Caucasian mothers, a few in number, and their six children were the donors.

The sample taken for sequencing was blood. The chain is built from TRBV6-5 and TRBJ2-7; 14 positions agree with TRBD2. The TCR was taken from a boy aged 5-17 years in good health. CDR3 nucleotide sequence: TGTGCCAGCAGTTCGTCCTATGGACTAGCGGGAGGCAACGAGCAGTACTTC. This encodes CASSSSYGLAGGNEQYF.